These 9 T cell receptor beta chains came from one sample sequenced in a study of T-cell memory formation after mild COVID-19. TCRdb re-derived calls from the 5' RACE reads in MiXCR, one entry per CDR3 protein. This table holds some 130,000 distinct CDR3 sequences, approximately 16% found once. Sequences were obtained from PBMCs or a T cell subset sorted from them (not recorded which). The receptors were sampled from an adult woman who had mild COVID-19 (a few samples of this study predate the infection). Cell type and time point are not known.

This clonotype has only a few counts. This chain links TRBV7-2 with TRBJ1-5; 7 bases agree with TRBD1. The germline gives CDR1 SGHTA, CDR2 FQGNSA. Germline trimming cut 1 base from V and 4 bases from J; bases unmatched to any gene: 4. The CDR3 is 15 residues long. The CDR3 protein is CASSLVAGGNQPQHF. Written as DNA, the CDR3 is TGTGCCAGCAGCTTAGTCGCAGGGGGGAATCAGCCCCAGCATTTT.

This clonotype was seen a handful of times. This chain's CDR3 is CASSKGGLTYNEQFF. DNA for the CDR3: TGTGCCAGCAGCAAAGGGGGACTCACCTACAATGAGCAGTTCTTC. The gene calls are TRBV21-1 and TRBJ2-1; the table calls TRBD2, which could not be checked here. TRBV21-1 is a known pseudogene. This CDR3 has 15 amino acids.

This clonotype was recorded a few times. The J gene is TRBJ1-5, the V gene TRBV4-1; tentatively, D is TRBD1 (5 bases). Germline V gene data show CDR1 as MGHRA and CDR2 as YSYEKL. Trimming took off 2 bases at V and 1 base at J, with 15 bases between the two ends. This CDR3 has 17 residues. In DNA form, the CDR3 reads TGCGCCAGCAGCCAAACCCCCCCCGGGGACAGCAATCAGCCCCAGCATTTT. Encoded protein: CASSQTPPGDSNQPQHF.

This clonotype occurred a few times. This rearrangement joins TRBV24-1 to TRBJ2-1; TRBD2 agrees at 7 bases. The CDR3 sequence is 16 residues long. After removal of 4 bases from V and 1 base from J, the junction contained 6 bases not matched to a gene. Germline loops: CDR1 KGHDR, CDR2 SFDVKD. The CDR3 region has the DNA TGTGCCACCAGTGACCGAAGGGGAGGGTCCTACAATGAGCAGTTCTTC. Translation gives CATSDRRGGSYNEQFF.

In DNA form, the CDR3 reads TGTGCCAGCCAGAATGGCCCTAGCACAGATACGCAGTATTTT. This sequence encodes CASQNGPSTDTQYF. The chain carries TRBV7-6 and TRBJ2-3; D unresolved. The germline V and J ends were trimmed by 8 bases and 0 bases, with 12 bases remaining between them. CDR3 length: 14 residues. CDR1 is SGHVS and CDR2 is FNYEAQ in the germline V gene.

V and J are TRBV4-3 and TRBJ1-1; 7 bases agree with TRBD1. Germline CDR1 is LGHNA and CDR2 is YSLEER. Trimming took 4 bases from V and 7 from J; bases not matched to a gene: 15. This CDR3 has 16 amino acids. The CDR3 DNA reads as TGCGCCAGCAGCCGGGTAGCAGGGGGTAGGGAAGATGAAGCTTTCTTT. Translation: CASSRVAGGREDEAFF.

This clonotype was counted between two and nine times. This chain connects TRBV11-2 to TRBJ2-3, with a possible D match to TRBD1 (5 bases). The V end was cut by 1 base, the J end by 2 bases, with 13 bases between. CDR1 and CDR2 (germline): SGHAT, FQNNGV. This CDR3 contains 16 residues. CDR3 DNA sequence: TGTGCCAGCAGCTTAGTTGTAGGGGCTAACACAGATACGCAGTATTTT. As protein: CASSLVVGANTDTQYF.

The gene calls are TRBV12-3 or TRBV12-4 and TRBJ1-1; D gene unclear. With 1 base removed from V and 9 bases from J, the gap between germline ends came to 3 bases. The CDR3 loop spans 10 amino acids. CDR3 amino acids: CASSLGKAFF. CDR3 nucleotide sequence: TGTGCCAGCAGTTTAGGAAAAGCTTTCTTT.

This rearrangement joins TRBV30 to TRBJ1-5, with a tentative D call TRBD1 (6 bases). This CDR3 region has 15 residues. Germline-derived CDR1 and CDR2 are GTSNPN and SVGIG (reference sequence). Trimming shortened V by 2 bases and J by 0 bases, and 11 bases separated the two germline ends. This chain's CDR3 is CAWSFGQFSNQPQHF. The CDR3 DNA follows: TGTGCCTGGAGTTTTGGACAGTTTAGCAATCAGCCCCAGCATTTT.